Listed below are T cell receptor beta chains from one sample, sequenced in a study of blood T cells in healthy people across ages. In TCRdb, the 5' RACE reads were re-called with MiXCR into one record per CDR3 protein. Of roughly 1.5 million distinct CDR3 sequences in the sample, 40% to 45% were seen once. Material for sequencing was blood. The receptors come from a woman aged 18-35 years in good health. Both conserved end residues are part of each CDR3. The D gene is left open where the match is weak. Size is omitted from some rows. Given values are once, few, many or a class for expanded clones.

cdr3_aa | cdr3_nt | d_call | clone_size | v_call | cdr3_length | j_call
CASSLARTSGAANEQFF | TGCGCCAGCAGCTTGGCCAGAACAAGCGGCGCCGCCAATGAGCAGTTCTTC | . | few | TRBV5-1 | 17 | TRBJ2-1
CASSQEAVSYNEQFF | TGCGCCAGCAGCCAGGAAGCGGTCTCCTACAATGAGCAGTTCTTC | . | . | TRBV4-3 | 15 | TRBJ2-1
CASSSGGGVMNTEAFF | TGTGCCAGCAGCTCAGGGGGGGGCGTCATGAACACTGAAGCTTTCTTT | TRBD1 | . | TRBV7-6 | 16 | TRBJ1-1
CSAGVRGMSLTNYGYTF | TGCAGCGCCGGGGTCAGGGGGATGTCCCTAACTAACTATGGCTACACCTTC | TRBD1 | few | TRBV29-1 | 17 | TRBJ1-2
CAIAGGGLYEQYF | TGTGCCATCGCGGGCGGGGGCCTCTACGAGCAGTACTTC | . | . | TRBV10-3 | 13 | TRBJ2-7
CASSLDLGSGTEAFF | TGCGCCAGCAGCTTGGACTTGGGTTCAGGCACTGAAGCTTTCTTT | . | . | TRBV5-1 | 15 | TRBJ1-1
CSARGEDYNEQFF | TGCAGTGCTAGGGGCGAGGACTACAATGAGCAGTTCTTC | . | . | TRBV20-1 | 13 | TRBJ2-1
CSAGSSGSVYEQYF | TGCAGTGCTGGCTCTAGCGGGAGCGTTTACGAGCAGTACTTC | TRBD2 | few | TRBV20-1 | 14 | TRBJ2-7
CASSFEGPRNQPQHF | TGTGCCAGCAGTTTCGAAGGCCCACGCAATCAGCCCCAGCATTTT | . | few | TRBV7-9 | 15 | TRBJ1-5
CASSVNPQETQYF | TGTGCCAGCAGCGTGAACCCACAAGAGACCCAGTACTTC | . | . | TRBV9 | 13 | TRBJ2-5
CASSFGSRGPDEQYF | TGTGCCAGCAGTTTTGGTTCCAGGGGGCCCGACGAGCAGTACTTC | TRBD1 | . | TRBV12-3/TRBV12-4 | 15 | TRBJ2-7
CSAHSTSGTGINSPLHF | TGCAGTGCCCATTCAACTTCCGGGACAGGCATTAATTCACCCCTCCACTTT | TRBD1 | . | TRBV20-1 | 17 | TRBJ1-6
CASSQVGRPQETQYF | TGTGCCAGCAGCCAAGTGGGCAGACCACAAGAGACCCAGTACTTC | . | . | TRBV3-1 | 15 | TRBJ2-5
CSASPSTGAVNYGYTF | TGCAGTGCTAGCCCTTCGACAGGGGCGGTTAACTATGGCTACACCTTC | TRBD1 | . | TRBV20-1 | 16 | TRBJ1-2
CAISPGTASYNEQFF | TGTGCCATCAGCCCCGGGACAGCTTCCTACAATGAGCAGTTCTTC | TRBD1 | . | TRBV10-3 | 15 | TRBJ2-1
CASMRTGGNNEQFF | TGCGCCAGTATGAGGACGGGGGGAAACAATGAGCAGTTCTTC | TRBD2 | few | TRBV5-1 | 14 | TRBJ2-1
CASSSTEAGYTF | TGTGCCAGCAGCTCCACGGAGGCTGGCTACACCTTC | . | . | TRBV7-9 | 12 | TRBJ1-2
CSAPTHNTIYF | TGCAGTGCCCCGACACATAATACCATATATTTT | . | . | TRBV20-1 | 11 | TRBJ1-3
CSVGPQPRGGTEAFF | TGCAGCGTTGGGCCCCAACCCCGGGGAGGCACTGAAGCTTTCTTT | . | . | TRBV29-1 | 15 | TRBJ1-1
CASSAMTGENSPLHF | TGTGCCAGCAGCGCAATGACAGGGGAGAACTCACCCCTCCACTTT | TRBD1 | . | TRBV3-1 | 15 | TRBJ1-6
CASSEPSRLRHSTDTQYF | TGTGCCAGCAGTGAGCCTTCCAGATTGCGGCACAGCACAGATACGCAGTATTTT | . | . | TRBV25-1 | 18 | TRBJ2-3
CATVTGYTF | TGTGCCACTGTGACGGGCTACACCTTC | . | many | TRBV6-2/TRBV6-3 | 9 | TRBJ1-2
CATSNGLKRWDTQYF | TGTGCCACCAGCAACGGACTAAAGCGGTGGGATACGCAGTATTTT | . | few | TRBV15 | 15 | TRBJ2-3
CSARRPSVIEIETQYF | TGCAGTGCTAGGAGGCCCAGCGTCATCGAGATAGAGACCCAGTACTTC | . | . | TRBV20-1 | 16 | TRBJ2-5
CASSPSGGTNYGYTF | TGTGCCAGCAGCCCCTCTGGAGGGACAAACTATGGCTACACCTTC | . | . | TRBV9 | 15 | TRBJ1-2
CASSLRGGTVHEQYF | TGTGCCAGCAGCTTAAGGGGCGGTACGGTCCACGAGCAGTACTTC | . | . | TRBV7-2 | 15 | TRBJ2-7
CASSFRTGTFNEQYF | TGTGCCAGCAGCTTTAGGACAGGGACATTCAATGAGCAGTACTTC | TRBD1 | few | TRBV11-2 | 15 | TRBJ2-4
CASSPSGSSANTQYF | TGTGCCAGCAGTCCTAGCGGGAGTTCGGCTAATACGCAGTATTTT | TRBD2 | . | TRBV12-3/TRBV12-4 | 15 | TRBJ2-3
CASSADRYQETQYF | TGTGCCAGCAGTGCCGACAGGTACCAAGAGACCCAGTACTTC | . | . | TRBV25-1 | 14 | TRBJ2-5
CASSVGVAVKQETQYF | TGTGCCAGCAGCGTAGGGGTAGCGGTTAAACAAGAGACCCAGTACTTC | . | . | TRBV9 | 16 | TRBJ2-5
CASTINMGGTEAFF | TGTGCCAGCACCATAAACATGGGGGGCACTGAAGCTTTCTTT | . | . | TRBV6-6 | 14 | TRBJ1-1
CASTFLPGLHDEQFF | TGTGCCAGCACCTTCCTCCCGGGACTCCACGATGAGCAGTTCTTC | . | few | TRBV6-2/TRBV6-3 | 15 | TRBJ2-1
CASSLPDGDYTEAFF | TGTGCCAGCAGTTTACCTGACGGAGACTACACTGAAGCTTTCTTT | . | . | TRBV6-2/TRBV6-3 | 15 | TRBJ1-1
CASNPREGSYNEQYF | TGTGCCAGCAACCCCCGGGAGGGTTCCTACAATGAGCAGTACTTC | TRBD2 | . | TRBV7-9 | 15 | TRBJ2-7
CASSHRTGGQSAEAFF | TGCGCCAGCAGCCATCGGACAGGGGGCCAGAGCGCTGAAGCTTTCTTT | TRBD1 | . | TRBV4-1 | 16 | TRBJ1-1
CSVGLAGGGTQYF | TGCAGCGTTGGACTAGCGGGGGGAGGGACCCAGTACTTC | TRBD2 | . | TRBV29-1 | 13 | TRBJ2-5
CATSNDRRAEAFF | TGTGCCACCAGCAACGACCGGAGGGCTGAAGCTTTCTTT | . | . | TRBV15 | 13 | TRBJ1-1
CASSNPGQGAYNEQYF | TGTGCCAGCAGTAACCCCGGACAGGGGGCTTACAATGAGCAGTACTTC | TRBD1 | . | TRBV12-3/TRBV12-4 | 16 | TRBJ2-7
CASRLAGAASYEQYF | TGTGCCAGCAGACTAGCGGGAGCGGCCTCCTACGAGCAGTACTTC | TRBD2 | few | TRBV7-2 | 15 | TRBJ2-7
CASSERVNEQFF | TGTGCCAGCAGTGAACGGGTAAATGAGCAGTTCTTC | . | . | TRBV6-1 | 12 | TRBJ2-1
CSVEQGREGEELFF | TGCAGCGTTGAACAGGGCAGGGAGGGCGAGGAGCTGTTTTTT | TRBD2 | once | TRBV29-1 | 14 | TRBJ2-2
CASSLGTDIWEQYF | TGTGCCAGCAGCTTGGGGACGGACATCTGGGAGCAGTACTTC | . | . | TRBV5-6 | 14 | TRBJ2-7